This is a list of T cell receptor beta chains from one sample in a study of blood T cell repertoires in COVID-19. Profiling relied on immunoSEQ multiplex PCR, and the TCRdb table lists in-frame clones only, not all of them. The profile shows just over 300,000 clones, 90% of them singletons. Material: PBMCs or T cells enriched from blood (not recorded which). The receptors derive from a woman aged 18-30 years with acute COVID-19. The CDR3 runs from the conserved cysteine through the conserved F or W. Each record gives: V gene, J gene, D gene, clone size, CDR3 length, CDR3 protein, CDR3 DNA. A D gene is named only where the DNA matches it firmly. Size is omitted from some rows. Given values are once, few, many or a class for expanded clones.

TRBV3-1/TRBV3-2	TRBJ1-5	-	once	14	CASSQDSRNQPQHF	TGTGCCAGCAGCCAGGACAGCCGCAATCAGCCCCAGCATTTT
TRBV28	TRBJ1-2	-	once	13	CASSLTRAGGYTF	TGTGCCAGCAGTTTAACCCGAGCAGGTGGCTACACCTTC
TRBV18	TRBJ1-2	-	-	17	CASSPRIPRRTNYGYTF	TGTGCCAGCTCACCACGGATACCCAGGAGGACTAACTATGGCTACACCTTC
TRBV29-1	TRBJ2-7	TRBD2	-	14	CSVEKRGLASEQYF	TGCAGCGTTGAAAAGCGGGGGTTGGCGTCGGAGCAGTACTTC
TRBV2	TRBJ1-3	-	-	15	CASSEARMSGNTIYF	TGTGCCAGCAGTGAAGCGAGGATGTCTGGAAACACCATATATTTT
TRBV7-3	TRBJ2-1	TRBD2	-	15	CASSLTTGGLGEQFF	TGTGCCAGCAGCTTAACGACGGGAGGGCTCGGTGAGCAGTTCTTC
TRBV28	TRBJ1-3	-	-	16	CASKRYVPRNGNTIYF	TGTGCCAGCAAGAGGTACGTCCCTCGTAATGGAAACACCATATATTTT
TRBV29-1	TRBJ2-5	-	-	12	CSVEPSRETQYF	TGCAGCGTTGAACCTAGCCGCGAGACCCAGTACTTC
TRBV28	TRBJ1-1	-	-	14	CASILTRPNTEAFF	TGTGCCAGCATCCTTACGCGGCCGAACACTGAAGCTTTCTTT
TRBV19	TRBJ1-5	TRBD1	-	14	CASSPRQGNQPQHF	TGTGCCAGTAGTCCACGACAGGGGAATCAGCCCCAGCATTTT
TRBV6-5	TRBJ1-4	TRBD1	few	14	CASSRNRGSEKLFF	TGTGCCAGCAGCCGGAACAGGGGGAGTGAAAAACTGTTTTTT
TRBV10-3	TRBJ1-1	-	-	14	CAISESRSDTEAFF	TGTGCCATCAGTGAGTCGAGGTCGGACACTGAAGCTTTCTTT
TRBV24-1	TRBJ2-5	TRBD1	-	16	CATSEAGQGPRKTQYF	TGTGCCACCAGTGAAGCGGGACAGGGCCCCAGGAAGACCCAGTACTTC
TRBV25-1	TRBJ1-3	-	-	16	CASSVPNRASGNTIYF	TGTGCCAGCAGTGTCCCGAACAGGGCCTCTGGAAACACCATATATTTT
TRBV28	TRBJ1-5	-	-	16	CASTLPRTRVLGPQHF	TGTGCCAGCACCCTTCCTCGCACTCGGGTTCTCGGGCCCCAGCATTTT
TRBV11-2	TRBJ2-5	-	-	15	CASSRSAGHVGTQYF	TGTGCCAGCAGCCGTTCAGCGGGCCATGTAGGGACCCAGTACTTC
TRBV28	TRBJ1-1	TRBD1	-	14	CASSWSGQGTEAFF	TGTGCCAGCAGTTGGTCCGGACAGGGGACTGAAGCTTTCTTT
TRBV19	TRBJ1-6	-	-	18	CASSINVGVSEGKSPLHF	TGTGCCAGTAGTATAAATGTCGGTGTTTCGGAGGGAAAATCACCCCTCCACTTT
TRBV5-1	TRBJ1-2	-	-	13	CASSLEGEGGYTF	TGCGCCAGCAGCTTGGAGGGAGAAGGTGGCTACACCTTC
TRBV19	TRBJ2-7	TRBD2	-	15	CASSMSSGAAYEQYF	TGTGCCAGTAGTATGTCCAGCGGGGCAGCCTACGAGCAGTACTTC
TRBV18	TRBJ1-1	-	-	18	CASSPQEQGRGKNTEAFF	TGTGCCAGCTCACCGCAGGAACAGGGACGAGGGAAGAACACTGAAGCTTTCTTT
TRBV9	TRBJ2-7	-	-	15	CASSVAAGAQGEQYF	TGTGCCAGCAGCGTAGCTGCGGGGGCGCAGGGCGAGCAGTACTTC
TRBV2	TRBJ2-3	TRBD1	-	15	CASPDGTARGSTQYF	TGTGCCAGTCCGGACGGGACAGCCAGAGGCTCTACGCAGTATTTT
TRBV7-9	TRBJ2-7	TRBD2	-	15	CASSITSALRNEQYF	TGTGCCAGCAGTATAACTAGCGCACTCAGGAACGAGCAGTACTTC
TRBV7-9	TRBJ1-4	-	once	13	CASSLQGREKLFF	TGTGCCAGCAGCTTACAGGGCCGAGAAAAACTGTTTTTT
TRBV7-3	TRBJ2-2	TRBD2	-	16	CASSLRAGRPTGELFF	TGTGCCAGCAGCTTACGCGCCGGGAGGCCCACCGGGGAGCTGTTTTTT
TRBV10-3	TRBJ1-6	-	-	13	CAISGEINSPLHF	TGTGCCATCAGTGGGGAGATCAATTCACCCCTCCACTTT
TRBV28	TRBJ1-1	TRBD1	-	17	CASSSQSDRGLRTEAFF	TGTGCCAGCAGTTCGCAGTCGGACAGGGGGCTTCGCACTGAAGCTTTCTTT
TRBV19	TRBJ2-7	TRBD2	once	17	CASSLGRCSGRSYEQYF	TGTGCCAGTAGCCTTGGACGTTGTAGCGGGAGATCCTACGAGCAGTACTTC
TRBV18	TRBJ1-5	TRBD1	-	14	CASSPSRGDQPQHF	TGTGCCAGCTCACCATCCAGGGGGGATCAGCCCCAGCATTTT
TRBV29-1	TRBJ2-5	-	few	13	CSVERQGRETQYF	TGCAGCGTTGAAAGGCAGGGCAGGGAGACCCAGTACTTC
TRBV28	TRBJ2-1	TRBD1	few	17	CASSLWGQGQVWDEQFF	TGTGCCAGCAGTTTATGGGGACAGGGTCAGGTGTGGGATGAGCAGTTCTTC
TRBV27	TRBJ1-2	TRBD1	once	14	CASSYGQGRYGYTF	TGTGCCAGCAGTTACGGACAGGGACGCTATGGCTACACCTTC
TRBV7-9	TRBJ2-5	-	-	15	CASSDQKEPQETQYF	TGTGCCAGCAGCGATCAGAAGGAGCCCCAAGAGACCCAGTACTTC
TRBV7-2	TRBJ2-1	-	-	13	CASSLDPGGEQFF	TGTGCCAGCAGCTTAGATCCCGGTGGTGAGCAGTTCTTC
TRBV18	TRBJ1-5	TRBD1	-	14	CASSPDREYQPQHF	TGTGCCAGCTCACCAGACAGGGAATATCAGCCCCAGCATTTT
TRBV19	TRBJ2-6	TRBD1	-	17	CASSTGTGATGANVLTF	TGTGCCAGTAGTACCGGGACAGGGGCGACTGGGGCCAACGTCCTGACTTTC
TRBV10-3	TRBJ1-2	-	-	14	CAISEISGSYGYTF	TGTGCCATCAGTGAAATTTCCGGGAGCTATGGCTACACCTTC
TRBV18	TRBJ2-1	TRBD2	-	13	CASSSGGYNEQFF	TGTGCCAGCTCTTCGGGGGGCTACAATGAGCAGTTCTTC
TRBV19	TRBJ2-1	TRBD1	-	14	CASSRDRDYNEQFF	TGTGCCAGTAGTAGGGACAGGGACTACAATGAGCAGTTCTTC
TRBV29-1	TRBJ2-7	-	-	12	CSVDRGNDEQYF	TGCAGCGTTGACCGAGGGAACGACGAGCAGTACTTC
TRBV7-9	TRBJ2-3	-	-	15	CASSLGQDRSDTQYF	TGTGCCAGCAGCTTAGGGCAGGATCGGTCAGATACGCAGTATTTT
TRBV18	TRBJ2-5	-	-	15	CASSPPLRDKETQYF	TGTGCCAGCTCACCACCGCTACGGGATAAAGAGACCCAGTACTTC
TRBV5-1	TRBJ2-5	TRBD1	-	15	CASSLTGQGLESQYF	TGCGCCAGCAGTTTGACAGGACAGGGGTTGGAGAGCCAGTACTTC
TRBV3-1/TRBV3-2	TRBJ2-7	-	-	14	CASSQGGRLGEQYF	TGTGCCAGCAGCCAAGGGGGCAGATTAGGCGAGCAGTACTTC
TRBV28	TRBJ2-1	TRBD2	-	14	CASSATSGRSKWFF	TGTGCCAGCAGTGCAACTAGCGGGAGGTCAAAGTGGTTCTTC
TRBV18	TRBJ1-1	-	-	15	CASSPRQHMNTEAFF	TGTGCCAGCTCACCAAGACAGCACATGAACACTGAAGCTTTCTTT
TRBV24-1	TRBJ1-5	-	-	13	CATSDGENQPQHF	TGTGCCACCAGTGATGGGGAGAATCAGCCCCAGCATTTT
TRBV6-6	TRBJ2-2	TRBD2	-	15	CASRRSGANTGELFF	TGTGCCAGCAGACGTAGCGGGGCTAACACCGGGGAGCTGTTTTTT
TRBV4-2	TRBJ1-1	-	-	16	CASSPQEGQLNTEAFF	TGTGCCAGCAGCCCCCAGGAAGGACAGCTGAACACTGAAGCTTTCTTT
TRBV14	TRBJ1-3	-	once	13	CASSPGSGNTIYF	TGTGCCAGCAGCCCGGGGTCTGGAAACACCATATATTTT